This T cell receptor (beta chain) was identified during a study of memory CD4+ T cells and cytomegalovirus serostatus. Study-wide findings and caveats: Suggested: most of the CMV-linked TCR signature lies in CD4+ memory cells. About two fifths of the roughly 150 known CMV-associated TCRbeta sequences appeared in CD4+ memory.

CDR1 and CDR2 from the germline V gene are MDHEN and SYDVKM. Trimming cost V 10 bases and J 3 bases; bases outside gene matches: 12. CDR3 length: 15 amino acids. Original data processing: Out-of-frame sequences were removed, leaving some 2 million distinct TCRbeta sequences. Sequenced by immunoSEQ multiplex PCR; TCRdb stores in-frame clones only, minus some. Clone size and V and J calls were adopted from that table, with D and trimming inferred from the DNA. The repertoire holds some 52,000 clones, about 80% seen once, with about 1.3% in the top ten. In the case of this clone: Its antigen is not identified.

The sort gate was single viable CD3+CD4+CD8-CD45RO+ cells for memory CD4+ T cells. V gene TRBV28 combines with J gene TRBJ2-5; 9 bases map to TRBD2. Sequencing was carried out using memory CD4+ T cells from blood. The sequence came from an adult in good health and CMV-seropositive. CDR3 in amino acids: CATAGRREGEETQYF. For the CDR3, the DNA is TGTGCCACAGCGGGTCGGCGGGAGGGGGAAGAGACCCAGTACTTC.